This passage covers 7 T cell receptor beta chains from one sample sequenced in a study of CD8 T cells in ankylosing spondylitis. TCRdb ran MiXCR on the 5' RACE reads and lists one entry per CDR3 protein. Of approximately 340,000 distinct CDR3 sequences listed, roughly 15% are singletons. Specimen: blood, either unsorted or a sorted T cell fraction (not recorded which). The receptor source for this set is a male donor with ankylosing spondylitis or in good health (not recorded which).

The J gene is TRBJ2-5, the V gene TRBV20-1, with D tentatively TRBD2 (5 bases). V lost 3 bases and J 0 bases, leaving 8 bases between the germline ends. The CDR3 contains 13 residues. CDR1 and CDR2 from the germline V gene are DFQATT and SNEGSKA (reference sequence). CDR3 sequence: CSARGEYQETQYF. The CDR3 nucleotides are TGCAGTGCTAGGGGAGAGTACCAAGAGACCCAGTACTTC.

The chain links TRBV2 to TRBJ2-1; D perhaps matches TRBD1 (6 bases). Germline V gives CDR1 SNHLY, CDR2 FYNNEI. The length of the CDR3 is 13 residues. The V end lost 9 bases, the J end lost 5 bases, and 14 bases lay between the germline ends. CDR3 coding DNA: TGTGCCAGTAAGTCTGACAGGAACAATGAGCAGTTCTTC. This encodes CASKSDRNNEQFF.

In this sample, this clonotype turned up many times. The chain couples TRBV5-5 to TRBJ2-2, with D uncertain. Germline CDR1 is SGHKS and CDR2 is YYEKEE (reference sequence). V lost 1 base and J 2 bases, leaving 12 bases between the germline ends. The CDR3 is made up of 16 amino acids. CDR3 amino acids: CASSLIYPRNTGELFF. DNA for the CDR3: TGTGCCAGCAGCTTGATTTATCCCAGAAACACCGGGGAGCTGTTTTTT.

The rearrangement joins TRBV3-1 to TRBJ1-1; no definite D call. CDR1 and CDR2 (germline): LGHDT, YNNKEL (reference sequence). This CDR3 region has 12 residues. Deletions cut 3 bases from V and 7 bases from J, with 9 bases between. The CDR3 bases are TGTGCCAGCAGCCAGTGGGGAGTTGAAGCTTTCTTT. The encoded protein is CASSQWGVEAFF.

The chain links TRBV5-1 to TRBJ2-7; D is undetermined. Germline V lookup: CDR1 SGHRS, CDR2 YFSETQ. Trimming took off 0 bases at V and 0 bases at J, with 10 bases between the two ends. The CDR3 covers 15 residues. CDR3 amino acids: CASSLAPALSYEQYF. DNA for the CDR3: TGCGCCAGCAGCTTGGCCCCAGCGCTCTCCTACGAGCAGTACTTC.

CDR3 sequence: CAIQGRGREQYF. CDR3 DNA sequence: TGTGCCATCCAAGGTAGGGGGCGCGAGCAGTACTTC. The rearrangement joins TRBV10-3 to TRBJ2-7, with TRBD1 matching over 7 bases. Germline V gene sequence: CDR1 ENHRY, CDR2 SYGVKD. This CDR3 is built from 12 residues. The J segment lost 6 bases and the V segment lost 8 bases, leaving 7 bases of the junction unmatched.

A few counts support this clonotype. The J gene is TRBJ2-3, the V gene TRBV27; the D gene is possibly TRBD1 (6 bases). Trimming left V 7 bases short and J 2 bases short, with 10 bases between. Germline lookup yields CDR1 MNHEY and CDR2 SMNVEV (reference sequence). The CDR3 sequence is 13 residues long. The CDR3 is CASMDSPTDTQYF. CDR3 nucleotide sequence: TGTGCCAGCATGGACAGCCCCACAGATACGCAGTATTTT.